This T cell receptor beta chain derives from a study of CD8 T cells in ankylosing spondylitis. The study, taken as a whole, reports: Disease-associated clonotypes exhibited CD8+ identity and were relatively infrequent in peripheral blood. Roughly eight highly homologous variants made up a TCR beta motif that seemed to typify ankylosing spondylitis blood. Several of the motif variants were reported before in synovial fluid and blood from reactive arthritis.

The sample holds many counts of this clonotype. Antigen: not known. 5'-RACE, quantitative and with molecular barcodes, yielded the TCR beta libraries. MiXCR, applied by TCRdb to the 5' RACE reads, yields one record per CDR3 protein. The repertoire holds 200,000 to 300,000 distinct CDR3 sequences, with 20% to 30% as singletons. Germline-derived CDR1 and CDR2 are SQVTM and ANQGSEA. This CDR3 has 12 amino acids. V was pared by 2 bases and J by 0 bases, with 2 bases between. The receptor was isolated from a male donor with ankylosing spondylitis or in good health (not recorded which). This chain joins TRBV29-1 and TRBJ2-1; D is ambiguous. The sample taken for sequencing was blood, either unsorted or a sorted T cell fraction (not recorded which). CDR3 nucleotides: TGCAGCGTTGAAAGCTCCTACAATGAGCAGTTCTTC. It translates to CSVESSYNEQFF.